The source of this T cell receptor (beta chain) is a study of memory CD4+ T cells and cytomegalovirus serostatus. CDR3 length equals 16 residues. Germline V gene lookup returns CDR1 LNHDA and CDR2 SQIVND (reference sequence). The trim removed 6 bases at V and 5 bases at J, leaving 4 bases unmatched. Single viable CD3+CD4+CD8-CD45RO+ cells were sorted as the memory CD4+ T cells. The method was immunoSEQ multiplex PCR; TCRdb's version includes in-frame clones alone and lacks a portion of them. The table includes about 60,000 clones, around 82% detected once. The rearrangement joins TRBV19 to TRBJ2-2; TRBD2 matches 15 bases. Source material: memory CD4+ T cells from blood. The sequence was collected from an adult in good health and CMV-seronegative. Some clones in this sample may be carry-over from other donors' samples. CDR3 sequence: CASSDGLAGGTGELFF. The CDR3 DNA reads as TGTGCCAGTAGCGATGGACTAGCGGGAGGGACCGGGGAGCTGTTTTTT.